The rows below give T cell receptor beta chains drawn from one sample of a study of control samples from healthy donors and cancer patients. Measured with immunoSEQ multiplex PCR; TCRdb has only the in-frame clones, and not every one. The sample carries 90,000 to 150,000 clones, around 88% recorded once. The sample taken for sequencing was blood. These receptors originate from a man aged 35 to 55 in good health. The CDR3 runs from the conserved cysteine through the conserved F or W. D genes are given only for firm matches. Clone size is not always given. Where it is, it says once, few, many or a class for expanded clones.

CATSRGGTSNTGELFF,TRBV15,.,TRBD2,TRBJ2-2
CASSKRQGALVDGYTF,TRBV6-6,.,TRBD1,TRBJ1-2
CASSSTGTKRATGELFF,TRBV13,.,TRBD2,TRBJ2-2
CASIFAGTDNQPQHF,TRBV28,.,TRBD1,TRBJ1-5
CASSPTGGISNYGYTF,TRBV9,.,.,TRBJ1-2
CAWSSSGGPDTQYF,TRBV30,few,TRBD2,TRBJ2-3
CASSLGQHEQYF,TRBV5-1,.,.,TRBJ2-7
CASSLGGGYGYTF,TRBV5-6,once,.,TRBJ1-2
CASSPPTSGVLDTQYF,TRBV19,.,TRBD2,TRBJ2-3
CASSLSNSYEQYF,TRBV6-2/TRBV6-3,.,.,TRBJ2-7
CASRSSEGQGSEQFF,TRBV9,.,TRBD1,TRBJ2-1
CASSLWGINYGYTF,TRBV27,.,.,TRBJ1-2
CASSQARDLADTQYF,TRBV4-3,.,.,TRBJ2-3
CASSLSGGQGQPQHF,TRBV5-1,.,.,TRBJ1-5
CASSYGQGASPLHF,TRBV6-2/TRBV6-3,.,TRBD1,TRBJ1-6
CASSLDYPDTQYF,TRBV12-3/TRBV12-4,.,.,TRBJ2-3
CASSVSRIFSGNTIYF,TRBV9,.,.,TRBJ1-3
CASSLVGQSGGGANVLTF,TRBV5-1,.,.,TRBJ2-6
CASSVGLAGGEQYF,TRBV7-3,.,TRBD2,TRBJ2-7
CASSGSVGSTGNTIYF,TRBV9,.,.,TRBJ1-3
CAWSGGARSSANYGYTF,TRBV30,.,.,TRBJ1-2
CASSPGTGNQIGYTF,TRBV19,once,TRBD1,TRBJ1-2
CASSDQGEGRDTQYF,TRBV6-4,.,.,TRBJ2-3
CASTLWGRGLYGYTF,TRBV7-9,.,TRBD1,TRBJ1-2
CASSPRQGYNTEAFF,TRBV11-1,.,TRBD1,TRBJ1-1
CASSVRDSVSEQFF,TRBV2,.,TRBD1,TRBJ2-1
CASSRGGQPQHF,TRBV19,many,.,TRBJ1-5
CASSPARRGNEKLFF,TRBV18,.,.,TRBJ1-4
CATSSGGKETQYF,TRBV6-5,.,TRBD2,TRBJ2-5
CAWIWVLASTRWDSPLHF,TRBV30,once,.,TRBJ1-6
CAISAGSHGYTF,TRBV10-3,.,.,TRBJ1-2
CASGAINYGYTF,TRBV6-5,.,.,TRBJ1-2
CASSYSGRGSYEQYF,TRBV6-2/TRBV6-3,.,.,TRBJ2-7
CASSQDLTALYEKLFF,TRBV4-3,.,.,TRBJ1-4
CASSARLAGLYNEQFF,TRBV9,.,TRBD2,TRBJ2-1
CASSQTSTGDSYNEQFF,TRBV4-1,.,TRBD1,TRBJ2-1
CASSLDVHLNTEAFF,TRBV5-6,few,.,TRBJ1-1
CASSRGGGLTTGELFF,TRBV7-8,.,TRBD2,TRBJ2-2
CASSLWTGQETQYF,TRBV27,.,.,TRBJ2-5
CASSDIRVRGIGYTF,TRBV6-1,few,.,TRBJ1-2
CATSSPGVGEQYF,TRBV24-1,.,.,TRBJ2-7
CASSGRTSGEYNEQFF,TRBV7-3,.,TRBD2,TRBJ2-1
CASSLSGRSTDTQYF,TRBV7-2,.,.,TRBJ2-3
CARMEDGYTF,TRBV6-4,.,.,TRBJ1-2
CSVGRTDYEQYF,TRBV29-1,.,.,TRBJ2-7
CASSQEGTGSSGANVLTF,TRBV4-3,once,TRBD1,TRBJ2-6
CASSYIGDGNTIYF,TRBV6-5,.,.,TRBJ1-3
CASSQVSDRGNQPQHF,TRBV4-2,.,TRBD1,TRBJ1-5
CASSLAGTVSYEQYF,TRBV7-2,.,.,TRBJ2-7
CASSPPSAGLDDTQYF,TRBV11-1,.,.,TRBJ2-3
CASSLGQGVFNYGYTF,TRBV27,.,TRBD1,TRBJ1-2
CASSIESGGAYEQYF,TRBV19,.,TRBD2,TRBJ2-7
CASLRQEGETQYF,TRBV25-1,.,.,TRBJ2-5
CASRTGTGLYETQYF,TRBV19,.,TRBD1,TRBJ2-5
CAWSSSGTGNYGYTF,TRBV30,.,.,TRBJ1-2
CASSLASGGAGQETQYF,TRBV5-1,.,TRBD2,TRBJ2-5
CASSPPNEKLFF,TRBV11-2,.,.,TRBJ1-4
CAWTGQGVSPLHF,TRBV30,.,TRBD1,TRBJ1-6
CASSEEPGQPTKQYF,TRBV2,.,.,TRBJ2-7
CASSVTGGPAYNEQFF,TRBV9,.,TRBD1,TRBJ2-1